Presented here are 3 T cell receptor beta chains from one specimen sequenced in a study of OX40 agonist ivuxolimab in advanced cancers. Some clones are missing from TCRdb's copy, which holds only in-frame ones; the method was immunoSEQ multiplex PCR. Of some 98,000 clones in the sample, more than 85% were seen once. The source material was CD4+ or CD8+ T cells sorted from blood, sampled in a trial of the OX40 agonist ivuxolimab. The receptors come from an adult with an advanced solid tumor such as melanoma, head and neck, liver or kidney cancer.

The chain has TRBV15 and TRBJ2-1; the D gene could be TRBD1 or TRBD2 (5 bases each). In germline, CDR1 is LNHNV, CDR2 YYDKDF (reference sequence). This CDR3 has 17 amino acids. V was shortened by 0 bases and J by 0 bases, with 12 bases between the two germline ends. The CDR3: CATSRDDWGISYNEQFF. CDR3 in DNA: TGTGCCACCAGCAGAGATGATTGGGGGATCTCCTACAATGAGCAGTTCTTC.

This clone showed up just once. This chain joins TRBV28 and TRBJ1-5; 7 bases map to TRBD1. V gave up 10 bases and J gave up 4 bases; unmatched junction bases: 19. The CDR3 spans 17 residues. From germline, CDR1 is MDHEN and CDR2 SYDVKM. CDR3 DNA sequence: TGTGCCACCGAGACTACAAGGTGGGGACAGTCGAATCAGCCCCAGCATTTT. Translating gives CATETTRWGQSNQPQHF. Full variable domain (rest looked up from reference TRBV28 and TRBJ1-5): DVKVTQSSRYLVKRTGEKVFLECVQDMDHENMFWYRQDPGLGLRLIYFSYDVKMKEKGDIPEGYSVSREKKERFSLILESASTNQTSMYLCATETTRWGQSNQPQHFGDGTRLSIL.

The chain is built from TRBV7-3 and TRBJ2-1, with D perhaps given as TRBD1 or TRBD2 (6 bases each). The ends were cut back, 5 bases at V and 6 bases at J, with 17 bases in the middle. The CDR3 extends over 15 amino acids. The germline V gene has CDR1 SGHTA and CDR2 FQGTGA. CDR3 coding DNA: TGTGCCAGCAGCAAGGGGGGACTGAACCTCAATGAGCAGTTCTTC. This encodes CASSKGGLNLNEQFF.